Presented here are 16 T cell receptor beta chains from one specimen sequenced in a study of blood T cell repertoires in COVID-19. Profiled with immunoSEQ multiplex PCR; TCRdb holds only in-frame clones, not every one. The table includes about 110,000 clones, roughly four fifths detected once. Material for sequencing was peripheral blood. These receptors all stem from a woman aged 60-70 years with acute or convalescent COVID-19.

This sequence joins TRBV12-3 or TRBV12-4 and TRBJ1-1; no definite D call. The CDR3 has 12 residues. Trimming pared 4 bases from V and 4 bases from J, leaving 7 bases between. The CDR3 nucleotides read TGTGCCAGCAGTTGGAGTCTCACTGAAGCTTTCTTT. Its translation: CASSWSLTEAFF.

A single count supports this clone. The genes are TRBV7-2 and TRBJ2-7, with 9 positions matching TRBD1. J lost 3 bases, V lost 3 bases, and 6 bases had no gene match. Germline CDR1 reads SGHTA; CDR2 reads FQGNSA. CDR3 length: 15 residues. The CDR3 protein is CASSLGTGKIYEQYF. CDR3 bases: TGTGCCAGCAGCTTGGGGACAGGGAAAATCTACGAGCAGTACTTC.

V gene TRBV3-1 (or the pseudogene TRBV3-2) combines with J gene TRBJ1-6, with D perhaps matching TRBD1 (6 bases). Germline CDR1 reads LGHDT; CDR2 reads YNNKEL (reference sequence). The CDR3 spans 16 residues. Trimming stripped 0 bases from V and 6 bases from J, with 12 bases between. Here the CDR3 reads CASSQDDRRVNSPLHF. In nucleotides, the CDR3 is TGTGCCAGCAGCCAAGATGACAGGAGAGTTAATTCACCCCTCCACTTT.

The chain carries TRBV3-1 (or the pseudogene TRBV3-2) and TRBJ2-4, with 14 positions matching TRBD2. V was clipped by 4 bases and J by 0 bases; unmatched bases: 14. The germline V gene has CDR1 LGHDT and CDR2 YNNKEL (reference sequence). The CDR3 totals 21 residues. CDR3 residues: CASSLVGLAGDSSLAKNIQYF. The CDR3 coding sequence is TGTGCCAGCAGCCTGGTGGGACTAGCGGGGGATTCCTCTCTAGCCAAAAACATTCAGTACTTC.

The chain links TRBV4-2 to TRBJ1-2, with 8 bases aligning to TRBD1. The CDR3 contains 15 residues. J was trimmed by 6 bases and V by 0 bases; bases with no gene match: 6. The germline CDR1 and CDR2 sequences are LGHNA and YNFKEQ. CDR3 DNA sequence: TGTGCCAGCAGCCAAGAAAGGACAGGGAGGGATGGCTACACCTTC. Amino acids: CASSQERTGRDGYTF.

The chain combines TRBV30 with TRBJ2-3, with 12 bases lining up with TRBD1. With V trimmed by 8 bases and J by 4 bases, 4 bases remained unmatched. This CDR3 contains 13 residues. CDR1 and CDR2 from the germline V gene are GTSNPN and SVGIG (reference sequence). The CDR3 DNA follows: TGTGCCGGGGACAGGGGGCGGTCAGATACGCAGTATTTT. The encoded protein is CAGDRGRSDTQYF. Full variable domain (outside the CDR3, taken from reference TRBV30 and TRBJ2-3): SQTIHQWPATLVQPVGSPLSLECTVEGTSNPNLYWYRQAAGRGLQLLFYSVGIGQISSEVPQNLSASRPQDRQFILSSKKLLLSDSGFYLCAGDRGRSDTQYFGPGTRLTVL.

This chain joins TRBV4-1 and TRBJ2-3; D gene uncertain. The germline V gene encodes CDR1 MGHRA and CDR2 YSYEKL. The CDR3 has 20 residues. V was trimmed by 1 base and J by 0 bases, leaving 23 bases between them. The CDR3 region has the DNA TGCGCCAGCAGCCAAGGGTTAGGCCGCGGCGGCCGGTATAGCACAGATACGCAGTATTTT. Amino acids: CASSQGLGRGGRYSTDTQYF.

The chain employs TRBV11-2 and TRBJ1-6; 9 bases map to TRBD1. The V gene end was trimmed by 5 bases and the J gene end by 10 bases; junction bases not matched to a gene: 6. The CDR3 runs to 14 residues. Germline CDR1 and CDR2: SGHAT and FQNNGV. The CDR3 is CASSRDRGWSPLHF. DNA of the CDR3: TGTGCCAGCAGCCGTGACAGGGGGTGGTCACCCCTCCACTTT. Full variable domain (remainder filled in from reference TRBV11-2 and TRBJ1-6): EAGVAQSPRYKIIEKRQSVAFWCNPISGHATLYWYQQILGQGPKLLIQFQNNGVVDDSQLPKDRFSAERLKGVDSTLKIQPAKLEDSAVYLCASSRDRGWSPLHFGNGTRLTVT.

The CDR3: CASSQDRGREQYF. In DNA, the CDR3 is TGCGCCAGCAGCCAAGACCGGGGGAGGGAGCAGTACTTC. V usage is TRBV4-3 and J usage is TRBJ2-7, with a tentative D call TRBD2 (6 bases). The germline V and J ends were trimmed by 0 bases and 7 bases, with 10 bases remaining between them. CDR1 and CDR2 from the germline V gene are LGHNA and YSLEER. The CDR3 spans 13 residues.

V and J are TRBV6-5 and TRBJ1-1; a possible D gene is TRBD1 (6 bases). The CDR3 contains 13 residues. Trimming took off 4 bases at V and 5 bases at J, with 11 bases between the two ends. Germline V gene sequence: CDR1 MNHEY, CDR2 SVGAGI. CDR3 nucleotide sequence: TGTGCCAGCAGTTTCGGGGGGCTGACTGAAGCTTTCTTT. Encoded protein: CASSFGGLTEAFF.

J is TRBJ1-2 and V is TRBV6-5; D might be TRBD1 (6 bases). Germline values: CDR1 MNHEY, CDR2 SVGAGI. This CDR3 is built from 14 residues. V dropped 6 bases and J dropped 2 bases, with 13 bases sitting between them. The CDR3 sequence is CASSQTGSNYGYTF. In DNA form, the CDR3 reads TGTGCCAGCAGCCAAACAGGGTCCAACTATGGCTACACCTTC.

V is TRBV28 and J is TRBJ2-3, with D perhaps matching TRBD1 (7 bases). V shed 5 bases and J shed 2 bases, with 11 bases lying between them. The CDR3 is 14 amino acids. CDR1 is MDHEN, CDR2 SYDVKM, per germline. The CDR3 nucleotides read TGTGCCAGCAGTCAGGGGGGATCCACAGATACGCAGTATTTT. Amino acids: CASSQGGSTDTQYF.

The CDR3 region is CASSLMAGTGSQSTQYF. CDR3 in DNA: TGTGCCAGCAGCTTAATGGCCGGGACTGGCTCCCAATCTACGCAGTATTTT. The V gene is TRBV7-6, the J gene TRBJ2-3, with D perhaps TRBD2 (6 bases). Germline V lookup: CDR1 SGHVS, CDR2 FNYEAQ. V shed 2 bases and J shed 8 bases, with 23 bases lying between them. This CDR3 contains 17 residues.

This clone was seen only a few times. J is TRBJ2-7 and V is TRBV24-1; 7 positions match TRBD1. The germline CDR1 and CDR2 sequences are KGHDR and SFDVKD. This CDR3 is built from 14 residues. With V trimmed by 7 bases and J by 2 bases, 7 bases remained unmatched. The DNA for the CDR3 is TGTGCCACCAGAGCCGGGACAGTTACCTACGAGCAGTACTTC. Protein product: CATRAGTVTYEQYF.

The V gene is TRBV2, the J gene TRBJ2-7; 8 bases are shared with TRBD1. CDR3 length: 13 residues. The germline V gene encodes CDR1 SNHLY and CDR2 FYNNEI. The trim removed 5 bases at V and 5 bases at J, leaving 5 bases unmatched. CDR3 in DNA: TGTGCCAGCAGTAAGGACAGGGAAAACGAGCAGTACTTC. Protein sequence: CASSKDRENEQYF.

The rearrangement links TRBV10-3 to TRBJ1-4, with 8 bases fitting TRBD1. The germline V gene has CDR1 ENHRY and CDR2 SYGVKD. J gave up 8 bases and V 0 bases, and 5 bases lay outside the gene matches. CDR3 length: 15 residues. The CDR3 sequence: CAISESTRDREKLFF. In DNA, the CDR3 is TGTGCCATCAGTGAGTCGACCCGGGACAGGGAAAAACTGTTTTTT.